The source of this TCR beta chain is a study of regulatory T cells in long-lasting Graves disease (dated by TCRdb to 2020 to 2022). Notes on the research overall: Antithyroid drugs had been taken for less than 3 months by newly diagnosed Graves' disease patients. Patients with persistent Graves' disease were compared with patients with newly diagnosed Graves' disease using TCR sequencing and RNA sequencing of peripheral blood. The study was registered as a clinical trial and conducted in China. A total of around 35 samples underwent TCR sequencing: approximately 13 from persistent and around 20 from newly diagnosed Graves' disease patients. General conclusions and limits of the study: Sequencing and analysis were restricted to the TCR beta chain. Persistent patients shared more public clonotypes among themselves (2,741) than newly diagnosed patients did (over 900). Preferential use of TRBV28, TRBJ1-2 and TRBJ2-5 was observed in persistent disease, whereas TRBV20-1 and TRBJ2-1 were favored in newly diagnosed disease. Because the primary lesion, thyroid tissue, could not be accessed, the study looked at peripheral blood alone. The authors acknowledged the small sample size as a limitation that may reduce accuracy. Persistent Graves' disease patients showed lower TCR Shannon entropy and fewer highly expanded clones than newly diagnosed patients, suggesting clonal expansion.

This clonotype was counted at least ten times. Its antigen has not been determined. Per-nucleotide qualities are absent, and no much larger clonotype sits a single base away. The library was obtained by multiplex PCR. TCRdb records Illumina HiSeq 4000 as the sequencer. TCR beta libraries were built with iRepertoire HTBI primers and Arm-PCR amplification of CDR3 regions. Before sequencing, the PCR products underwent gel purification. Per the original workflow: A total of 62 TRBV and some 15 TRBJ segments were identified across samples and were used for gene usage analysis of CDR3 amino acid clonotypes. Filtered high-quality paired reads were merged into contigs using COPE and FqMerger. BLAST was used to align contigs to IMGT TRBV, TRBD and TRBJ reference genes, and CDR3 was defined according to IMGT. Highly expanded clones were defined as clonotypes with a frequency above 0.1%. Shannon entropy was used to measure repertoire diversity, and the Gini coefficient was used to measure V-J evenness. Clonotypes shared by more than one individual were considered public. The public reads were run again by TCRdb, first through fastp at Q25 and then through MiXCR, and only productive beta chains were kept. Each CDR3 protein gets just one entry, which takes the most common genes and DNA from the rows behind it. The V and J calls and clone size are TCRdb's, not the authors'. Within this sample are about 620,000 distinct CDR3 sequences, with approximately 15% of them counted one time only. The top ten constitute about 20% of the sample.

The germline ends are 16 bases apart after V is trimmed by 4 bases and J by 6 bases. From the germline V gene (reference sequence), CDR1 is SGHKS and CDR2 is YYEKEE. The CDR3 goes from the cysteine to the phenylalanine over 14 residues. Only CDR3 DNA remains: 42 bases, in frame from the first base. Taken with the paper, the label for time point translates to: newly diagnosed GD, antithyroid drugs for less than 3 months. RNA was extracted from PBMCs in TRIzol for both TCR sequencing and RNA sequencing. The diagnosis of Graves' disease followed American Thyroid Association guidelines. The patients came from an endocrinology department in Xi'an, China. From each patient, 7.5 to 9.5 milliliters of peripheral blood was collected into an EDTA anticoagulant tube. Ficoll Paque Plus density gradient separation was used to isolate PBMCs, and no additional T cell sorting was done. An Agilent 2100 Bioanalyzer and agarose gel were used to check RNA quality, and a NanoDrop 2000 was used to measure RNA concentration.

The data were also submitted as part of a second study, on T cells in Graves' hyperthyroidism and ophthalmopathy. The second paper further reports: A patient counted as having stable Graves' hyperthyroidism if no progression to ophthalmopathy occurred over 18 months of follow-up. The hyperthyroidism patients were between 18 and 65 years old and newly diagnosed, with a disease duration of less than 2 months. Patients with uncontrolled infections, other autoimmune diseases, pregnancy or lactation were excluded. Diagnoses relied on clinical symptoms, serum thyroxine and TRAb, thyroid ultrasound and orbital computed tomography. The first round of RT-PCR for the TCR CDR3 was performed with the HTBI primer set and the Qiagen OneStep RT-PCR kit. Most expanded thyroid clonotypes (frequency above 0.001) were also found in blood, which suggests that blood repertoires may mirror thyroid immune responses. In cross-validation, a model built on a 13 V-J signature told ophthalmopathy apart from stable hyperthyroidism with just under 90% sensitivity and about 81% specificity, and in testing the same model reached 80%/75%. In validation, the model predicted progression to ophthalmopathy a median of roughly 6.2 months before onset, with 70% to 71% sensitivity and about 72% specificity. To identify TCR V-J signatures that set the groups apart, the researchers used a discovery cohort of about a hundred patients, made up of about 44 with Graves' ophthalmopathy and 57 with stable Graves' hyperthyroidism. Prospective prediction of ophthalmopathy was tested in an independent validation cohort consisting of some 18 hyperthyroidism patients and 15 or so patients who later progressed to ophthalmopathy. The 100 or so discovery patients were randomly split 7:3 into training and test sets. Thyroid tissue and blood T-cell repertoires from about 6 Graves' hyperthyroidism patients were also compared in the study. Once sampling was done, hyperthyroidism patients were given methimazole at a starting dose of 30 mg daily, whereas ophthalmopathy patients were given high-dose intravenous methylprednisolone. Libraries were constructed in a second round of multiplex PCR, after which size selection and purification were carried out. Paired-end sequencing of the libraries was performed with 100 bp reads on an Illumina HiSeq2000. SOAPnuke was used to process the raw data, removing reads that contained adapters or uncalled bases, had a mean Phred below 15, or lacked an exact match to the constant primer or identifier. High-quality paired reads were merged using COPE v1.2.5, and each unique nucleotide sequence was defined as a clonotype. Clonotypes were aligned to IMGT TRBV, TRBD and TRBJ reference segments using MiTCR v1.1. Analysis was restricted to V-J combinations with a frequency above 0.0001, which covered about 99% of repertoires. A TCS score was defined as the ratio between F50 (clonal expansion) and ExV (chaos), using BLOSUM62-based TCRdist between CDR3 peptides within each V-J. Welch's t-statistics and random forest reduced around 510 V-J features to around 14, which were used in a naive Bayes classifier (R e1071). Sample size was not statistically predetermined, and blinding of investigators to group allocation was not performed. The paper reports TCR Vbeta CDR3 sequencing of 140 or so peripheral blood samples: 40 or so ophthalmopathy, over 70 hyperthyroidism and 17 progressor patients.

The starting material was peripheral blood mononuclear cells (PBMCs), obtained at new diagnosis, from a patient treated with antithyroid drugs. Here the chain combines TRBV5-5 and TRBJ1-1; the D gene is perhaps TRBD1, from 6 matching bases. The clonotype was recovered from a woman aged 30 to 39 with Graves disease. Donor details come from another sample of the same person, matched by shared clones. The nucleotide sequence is TGTGCCAGCAGCCCACAGGGAGGGTGGGCTGAAGCTTTCTTT. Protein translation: CASSPQGGWAEAFF.